The text below deals with one TCR beta chain. Measured with immunoSEQ multiplex PCR; TCRdb has only the in-frame clones, and not every one. Counted here are tens of thousands of clones, 80% to 90% occurring once; the ten biggest clones make up roughly a tenth. The record originates from a study of T cell changes during pregnancy in multiple sclerosis. Trimming removed 2 bases from V and 1 base from J, with 11 bases in between. This CDR3 region has 15 residues. Germline CDR1 reads KGHSH; CDR2 reads LQKENI. Sequences were derived from CD8+ T cells from peripheral blood mononuclear cells, sampled in the second trimester of pregnancy. The chain uses TRBV18 and TRBJ1-1; D call uncertain. This clonotype was obtained from a female donor with multiple sclerosis, enrolled in a pregnancy study. Here the CDR3 DNA reads TGTGCCAGCTCACCAGAACCGAAACAGAACACTGAAGCTTTCTTT. Amino acid sequence: CASSPEPKQNTEAFF.